Listed below are T cell receptor beta chains from one sample, sequenced in a study of post-analysis software for immune sequencing data. TCRdb fed the PCR reads into MiXCR, producing one record per CDR3 protein. Seen here are about 430,000 distinct CDR3 sequences, less than 40% observed once, and the top ten hold 6% to 9%. Sample: blood. The receptors stem from a girl aged 2 to 9 with multiple sclerosis. Each CDR3 is given with its conserved first and last residue. A D gene is named only where the DNA matches it firmly. Rows may omit the clone size; those that give it use once, few, many or a size class.

TRBJ2-7	TRBV7-2	.	few	16	CASSVGPMESTYEQYF	TGTGCCAGCAGCGTAGGTCCAATGGAGAGTACCTACGAGCAGTACTTC
TRBJ2-5	TRBV5-1	.	few	15	CASSLVRGFQETQYF	TGCGCCAGCAGCTTGGTCAGGGGATTCCAAGAGACCCAGTACTTC
TRBJ2-3	TRBV27	TRBD2	few	17	CASSFFRGGLFTDTQYF	TGTGCCAGCAGTTTCTTCCGGGGGGGCCTCTTCACAGATACGCAGTATTTT
TRBJ1-2	TRBV12-3/TRBV12-4	.	.	14	CASTQSPMGYGYTF	TGTGCCAGCACCCAGTCCCCCATGGGCTATGGCTACACCTTC
TRBJ2-1	TRBV20-1	TRBD1	.	16	CSASASGGSSYNEQFF	TGCAGTGCTAGCGCTTCAGGGGGTTCTTCCTACAATGAGCAGTTCTTC
TRBJ2-7	TRBV4-3	.	few	15	CASSQDTGTRYEQYF	TGCGCCAGCAGCCAAGATACAGGGACAAGATACGAGCAGTACTTC
TRBJ1-2	TRBV7-2	TRBD1	.	14	CASSIGQGGYGYTF	TGTGCCAGCAGCATTGGACAGGGGGGCTATGGCTACACCTTC
TRBJ2-5	TRBV7-2	.	few	15	CASSFFRGAGKTQYF	TGTGCCAGCAGCTTTTTCCGGGGGGCAGGGAAGACCCAGTACTTC
TRBJ2-3	TRBV11-2	TRBD1	.	16	CASSPRQGASTDTQYF	TGTGCCAGCAGCCCAAGACAGGGGGCTAGCACAGATACGCAGTATTTT
TRBJ2-5	TRBV6-5	TRBD2	.	13	CASRRTSGGEQYF	TGTGCCAGCAGGCGAACTAGCGGGGGTGAGCAGTACTTC
TRBJ1-2	TRBV20-1	TRBD1	.	16	CSAPLLRGRAQHGHTF	TGCAGTGCCCCACTCCTCAGGGGGCGCGCGCAGCATGGCCACACCTTC
TRBJ2-3	TRBV5-1	.	few	13	CASGKTGTDTQYF	TGCGCCAGCGGTAAGACAGGCACAGATACGCAGTATTTT
TRBJ2-7	TRBV6-5	.	.	14	CASRYSWSSYEQYF	TGTGCCAGCAGGTACTCGTGGAGTTCCTACGAGCAGTACTTC
TRBJ2-3	TRBV12-5	.	few	15	CASGLAGPSTDTQYF	TGTGCTAGTGGTTTGGCGGGACCGAGCACAGATACGCAGTATTTT
TRBJ2-6	TRBV4-1	TRBD1	.	19	CASSQDRRQGYSGANVLTF	TGCGCCAGCAGCCAAGATCGGAGACAGGGGTACTCTGGGGCCAACGTCCTGACTTTC
TRBJ2-2	TRBV7-7	TRBD2	.	16	CASSATGTSNPGELFF	TGTGCCAGCAGCGCCACCGGGACTAGCAACCCCGGGGAGCTGTTTTTT
TRBJ2-1	TRBV4-1	TRBD2	.	17	CASSQDRDRAGRNEQFF	TGCGCCAGCAGCCAAGATCGAGACAGAGCCGGGAGGAATGAGCAGTTCTTC
TRBJ1-2	TRBV6-5	TRBD1	few	15	CASRPDRGQNYGYTF	TGTGCCAGCAGACCAGACAGGGGCCAGAACTATGGCTACACCTTC
TRBJ1-2	TRBV7-8	TRBD1	.	15	CASSSRGQGVYGYTF	TGTGCCAGCAGCTCTCGAGGACAGGGCGTCTATGGCTACACCTTC
TRBJ1-2	TRBV7-2	.	few	12	CASSLGTAGYTF	TGTGCCAGCAGCTTAGGGACGGCTGGCTACACCTTC
TRBJ2-1	TRBV11-2	TRBD2	.	15	CASSLVGGAGYEQVF	TGTGCCAGCAGCTTAGTTGGGGGAGCGGGATATGAGCAGGTCTTC
TRBJ2-1	TRBV6-5	.	.	14	CASSWAGFAYEQFF	TGTGCCAGCAGCTGGGCAGGGTTTGCGTATGAGCAGTTCTTC